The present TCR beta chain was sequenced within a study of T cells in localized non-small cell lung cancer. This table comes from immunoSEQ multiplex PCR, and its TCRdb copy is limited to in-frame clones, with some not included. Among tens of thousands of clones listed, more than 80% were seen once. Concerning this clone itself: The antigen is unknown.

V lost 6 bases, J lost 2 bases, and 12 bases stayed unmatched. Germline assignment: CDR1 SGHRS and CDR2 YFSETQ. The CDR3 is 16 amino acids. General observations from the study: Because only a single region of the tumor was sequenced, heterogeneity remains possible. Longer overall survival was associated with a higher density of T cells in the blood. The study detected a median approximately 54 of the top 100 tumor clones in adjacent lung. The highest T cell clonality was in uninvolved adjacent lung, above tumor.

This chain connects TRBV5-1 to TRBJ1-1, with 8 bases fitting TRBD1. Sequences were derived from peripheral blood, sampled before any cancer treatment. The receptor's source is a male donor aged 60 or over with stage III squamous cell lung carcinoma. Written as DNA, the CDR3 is TGCGCCAGCAAGCCACCAGGGACAGGAGGAAACACTGAAGCTTTCTTT. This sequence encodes CASKPPGTGGNTEAFF. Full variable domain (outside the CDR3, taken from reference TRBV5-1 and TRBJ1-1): KAGVTQTPRYLIKTRGQQVTLSCSPISGHRSVSWYQQTPGQGLQFLFEYFSETQRNKGNFPGRFSGRQFSNSRSEMNVSTLELGDSALYLCASKPPGTGGNTEAFFGQGTRLTVV.